A single sample gave rise to the 5 T cell receptor beta chains below, sequenced in a study of blood T cell repertoires in COVID-19. Repertoires were generated with immunoSEQ multiplex PCR, while TCRdb's copy carries only in-frame clones and drops some. The sample shows 200,000 to 300,000 clones, around 85% of them seen only once. Sequenced: peripheral blood. These TCRs come from a woman aged 80 or over with acute or convalescent COVID-19.

This CDR3 is CASRKGDPGPYEQYF. The CDR3 bases are TGCGCCAGCAGGAAAGGAGATCCGGGTCCCTACGAGCAGTACTTC. This chain joins TRBV5-1 and TRBJ2-7; D unresolved. This CDR3 contains 15 residues. Germline-derived CDR1 and CDR2 are SGHRS and YFSETQ. V was shortened by 5 bases and J by 2 bases, with 17 bases between the two germline ends.

The CDR3 sequence is CASRPQGAYGYTF. In DNA form, the CDR3 reads TGTGCCAGCAGGCCTCAGGGGGCATATGGCTACACCTTC. The chain employs TRBV2 and TRBJ1-2; 8 bases are shared with TRBD1. V was clipped by 6 bases and J by 5 bases; unmatched bases: 5. CDR3 length: 13 amino acids. Germline V gene lookup returns CDR1 SNHLY and CDR2 FYNNEI.

V usage is TRBV30 and J usage is TRBJ1-4; weak D call: TRBD1 (6 bases). CDR1 is GTSNPN, CDR2 SVGIG, per germline (reference sequence). The CDR3 runs 16 residues. V lost 1 base and J 0 bases, leaving 12 bases between the germline ends. CDR3 region: CAWSAGDTPTNEKLFF. For the CDR3, the DNA is TGTGCCTGGAGTGCAGGGGACACTCCAACTAATGAAAAACTGTTTTTT.

The V and J genes are TRBV4-1 and TRBJ1-3; 8 nucleotides agree with TRBD1. The CDR3 totals 19 residues. CDR1 is MGHRA, CDR2 YSYEKL, per germline. V lost 3 bases and J lost 0; bases outside the gene matches: 13. CDR3 DNA sequence: TGCGCCAGCAGCCAGGCCCCGGGACAGGCCCTGTCCTCTGGAAACACCATATATTTT. Its translation is CASSQAPGQALSSGNTIYF.

V gene TRBV11-1 combines with J gene TRBJ1-6; 7 bases are shared with TRBD1. Trimming removed 5 bases from V and 8 bases from J; junction bases left unmatched: 9. The V gene's germline CDR1 is SGHAT and CDR2 FQDESV (reference sequence). The CDR3 contains 15 residues. The CDR3 region is CASSPRQGGDSPLHF. DNA of the CDR3: TGTGCCAGCAGCCCTAGACAGGGCGGCGATTCACCCCTCCACTTT.